This TCR beta chain was identified in a study of blood T cells in healthy people across ages. A second PCR, run for about 7 to 11 cycles, used a sample-barcoded 5' primer plus a J-beta primer mix. TCRdb passed the 5' RACE reads through MiXCR, listing each CDR3 protein once. This table has roughly 680,000 distinct CDR3 sequences, 20% to 25% appearing once. Germline V gives CDR1 DFQATT, CDR2 SNEGSKA (reference sequence). The CDR3 covers 15 residues. V was trimmed by 0 bases and J by 4 bases, leaving 13 bases between them. Details on this clonotype: Its specificity is unknown.

General study points: Naive CD4+ cells and diversity were both higher in long-lived donors than in aged donors.

The sequenced sample consisted of blood. The receptor was derived from an older man in good health. The rearrangement joins TRBV20-1 to TRBJ2-1; D call uncertain. The chain's CDR3 is CSARDYLGPYNEQFF. The DNA for the CDR3 is TGCAGTGCTAGAGATTACCTAGGCCCATACAATGAGCAGTTCTTC.